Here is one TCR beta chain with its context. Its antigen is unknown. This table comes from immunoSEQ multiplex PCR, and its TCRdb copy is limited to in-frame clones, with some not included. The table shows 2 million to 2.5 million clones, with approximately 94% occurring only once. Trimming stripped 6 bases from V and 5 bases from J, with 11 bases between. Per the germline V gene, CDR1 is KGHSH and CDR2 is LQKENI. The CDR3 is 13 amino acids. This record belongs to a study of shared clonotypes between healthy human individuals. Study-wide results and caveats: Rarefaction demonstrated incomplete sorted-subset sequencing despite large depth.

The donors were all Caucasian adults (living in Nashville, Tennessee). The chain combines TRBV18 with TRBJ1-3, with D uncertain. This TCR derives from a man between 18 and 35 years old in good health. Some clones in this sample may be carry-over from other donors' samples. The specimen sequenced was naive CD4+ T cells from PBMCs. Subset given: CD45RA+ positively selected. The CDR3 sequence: CASSSFPRNTIYF. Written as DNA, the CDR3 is TGTGCCAGCTCTAGCTTCCCCAGAAACACCATATATTTT.